This T cell receptor (beta chain) was captured by sequencing in a study of PD-1 blockade in classical Hodgkin lymphoma. On this clone: Its matching antigen is unknown.

Only in-frame clones appear in the TCRdb table, and some are missing; sequencing was by immunoSEQ multiplex PCR. The sample has over 35,000 clones; 87% are singletons. Every patient was affected by relapse after autologous stem cell transplantation, while exposure to brentuximab vedotin was not uniform. V lost 0 bases, J lost 2 bases, and 6 bases lay in between. This CDR3 has 14 residues. Germline V CDR1 and CDR2: SGHNT, YYREEE (reference sequence). Whole-study results and caveats: Significant TCR diversity gains by C4D1 occurred in CD4+ but not CD8+ cells. Factors driving the repertoire differences, possibly disease activity or prior therapy, remain undefined.

Sequencing was performed on peripheral blood mononuclear cells (PBMCs), taken at baseline. This TCR came from a human donor with classical Hodgkin lymphoma. The chain is built from TRBV5-4 and TRBJ2-1; D might be TRBD1 (6 bases). DNA of the CDR3: TGTGCCAGCAGCTTGGGGACAGCCTACAATGAGCAGTTCTTC. This sequence encodes CASSLGTAYNEQFF.